This T cell receptor (beta chain) emerged from a study of fetal regulatory T cell absence and autoimmunity. About the research overall: Without clinical diabetes, IPEX patients showed exocrine pancreas autoimmunity.

Overall study results and limits: Broadly similar TRB gene family usage was seen in pancreas and cord blood. Some top pancreas TCR clones were over 85-fold enriched versus cord blood. In IPEX syndrome, oligoclonal enrichment was read as supporting prenatal antigen-driven autoimmunity in the pancreas.

TCRdb's copy holds only in-frame clones and misses some; the assay was immunoSEQ multiplex PCR. The table shows about 95,000 clones, with less than 80% occurring only once. Germline loops: CDR1 SEHNR, CDR2 FQNEAQ (reference sequence). The CDR3 spans 14 residues. Trimming cost V 0 bases and J 4 bases, with 7 bases left between them. This clone came up once. Its antigen is not known. Sequenced sample: pancreas tissue. The rearrangement joins TRBV7-9 to TRBJ2-1; D gene unclear. The source of this sequence is a male donor with IPEX syndrome. CDR3 coding DNA: TGTGCCAGCAGCTTAGCGAGTGGGTACAATGAGCAGTTCTTC. Its protein is CASSLASGYNEQFF.